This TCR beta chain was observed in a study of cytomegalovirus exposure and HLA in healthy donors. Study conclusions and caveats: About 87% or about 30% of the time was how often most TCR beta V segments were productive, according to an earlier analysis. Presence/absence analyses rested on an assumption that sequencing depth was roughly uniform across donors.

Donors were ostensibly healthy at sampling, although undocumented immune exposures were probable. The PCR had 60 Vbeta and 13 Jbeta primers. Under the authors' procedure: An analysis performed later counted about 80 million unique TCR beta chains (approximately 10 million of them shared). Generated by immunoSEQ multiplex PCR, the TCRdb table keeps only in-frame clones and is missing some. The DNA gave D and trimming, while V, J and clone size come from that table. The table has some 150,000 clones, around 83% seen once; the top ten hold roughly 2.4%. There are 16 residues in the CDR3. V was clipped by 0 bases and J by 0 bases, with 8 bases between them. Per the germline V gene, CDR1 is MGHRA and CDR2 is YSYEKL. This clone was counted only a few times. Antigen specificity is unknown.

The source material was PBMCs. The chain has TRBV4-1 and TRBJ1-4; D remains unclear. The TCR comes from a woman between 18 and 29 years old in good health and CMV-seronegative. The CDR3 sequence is CASSQERSSTNEKLFF. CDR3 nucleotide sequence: TGCGCCAGCAGCCAAGAAAGAAGCTCAACTAATGAAAAACTGTTTTTT.